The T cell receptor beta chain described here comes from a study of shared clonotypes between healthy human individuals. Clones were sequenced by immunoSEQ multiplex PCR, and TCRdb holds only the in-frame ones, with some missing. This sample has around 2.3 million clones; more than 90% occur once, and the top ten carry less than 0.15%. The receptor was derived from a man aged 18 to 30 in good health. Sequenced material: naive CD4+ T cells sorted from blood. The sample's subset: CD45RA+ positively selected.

CDR3 loop: CASSRRIGNEQFF. The CDR3 DNA follows: TGTGCCAGCAGTCGGAGGATAGGGAATGAGCAGTTCTTC. The chain is built from TRBV2 and TRBJ2-1, with D possibly TRBD2 on 5 matching bases. Looked up from germline, CDR1 is SNHLY and CDR2 is FYNNEI. Trimming took off 5 bases at V and 7 bases at J, with 12 bases between the two ends. This CDR3 region has 13 residues. Looking up the rest from reference TRBV2 and TRBJ2-1 gives the full variable domain: EPEVTQTPSHQVTQMGQEVILRCVPISNHLYFYWYRQILGQKVEFLVSFYNNEISEKSEIFDDQFSVERPDGSNFTLKIRSTKLEDSAMYFCASSRRIGNEQFFGPGTRLTVL.